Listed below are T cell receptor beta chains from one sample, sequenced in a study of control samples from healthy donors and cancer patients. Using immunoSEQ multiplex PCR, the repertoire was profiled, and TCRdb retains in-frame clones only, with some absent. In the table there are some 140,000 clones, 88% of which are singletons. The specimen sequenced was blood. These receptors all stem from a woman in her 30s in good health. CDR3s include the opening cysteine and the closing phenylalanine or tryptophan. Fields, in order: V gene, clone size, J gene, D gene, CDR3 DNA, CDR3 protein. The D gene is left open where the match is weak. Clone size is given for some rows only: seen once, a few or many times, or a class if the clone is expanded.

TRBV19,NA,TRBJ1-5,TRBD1,TGTGCCAGTAGTGGGACAGGGTCCTCCAATCAGCCCCAGCATTTT,CASSGTGSSNQPQHF
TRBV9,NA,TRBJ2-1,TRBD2,TGTGCCAGCAGCCTAGCGGGAGGTAACAATGAGCAGTTCTTC,CASSLAGGNNEQFF
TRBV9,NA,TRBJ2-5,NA,TGTGCCAGCAGCGTTTCAGGACATATACGAAGCGAGACCCAGTACTTC,CASSVSGHIRSETQYF
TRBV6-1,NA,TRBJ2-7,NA,TGTGCCAGCAGTGAAGGGGGGTATACGGGGTACGAGCAGTACTTC,CASSEGGYTGYEQYF
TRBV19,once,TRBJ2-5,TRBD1,TGTGCCAGTAGTATAGCCCCGACAGGGACCCTACAAGAGACCCAGTACTTC,CASSIAPTGTLQETQYF
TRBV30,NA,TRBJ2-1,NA,TGTGCCTGGAGACTCCCCGGAGAGTCCTACAATGAGCAGTTCTTC,CAWRLPGESYNEQFF
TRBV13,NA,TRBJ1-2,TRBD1,TGTGCCAGCAGCCGGGGCGGACAGGGTCGGGGTAGGAGCTACACCTTC,CASSRGGQGRGRSYTF
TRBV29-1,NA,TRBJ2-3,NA,TGCAGCGTTGAAGATAGCGGAAGCACAGATACGCAGTATTTT,CSVEDSGSTDTQYF
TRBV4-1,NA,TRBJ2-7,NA,TGCGCCAGCAGCCAAGTTTCGGGGTACTACGAGCAGTACTTC,CASSQVSGYYEQYF
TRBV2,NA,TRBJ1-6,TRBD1,TGTGCCAGCAGTGAGCGGGACAGCCCAAACTCCTATAATTCACCCCTCCACTTT,CASSERDSPNSYNSPLHF
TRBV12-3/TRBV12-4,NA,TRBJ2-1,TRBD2,TGTGCCAGCAAATGGGGGGGTTACAATGAGCAGTTCTTC,CASKWGGYNEQFF
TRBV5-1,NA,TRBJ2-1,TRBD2,TGCGCCAGCAGCTGGGGCGGGACGGGGGGAAATGAGCAGTTCTTC,CASSWGGTGGNEQFF
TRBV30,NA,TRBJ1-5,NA,TGTGCCTGGAGTATGAGGGAAGATCAGCCCCAGCATTTT,CAWSMREDQPQHF
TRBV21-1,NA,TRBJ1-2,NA,TGTGCCAGCAGCAGCTCCTGGGGCAGCGCACACAACTATGGCTACACCTTC,CASSSSWGSAHNYGYTF
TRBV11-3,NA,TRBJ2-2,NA,TGTGCCAGCAGCACTGAGGGTTCGAACACCGGGGAGCTGTTTTTT,CASSTEGSNTGELFF
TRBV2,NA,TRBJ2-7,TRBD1,TGTGCCAGCAGTGGACAGGGGGGTGACGAGCAGTACTTC,CASSGQGGDEQYF
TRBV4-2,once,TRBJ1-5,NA,TGTGCCAGCAGCCAATGGGGGGGCGCGCAGCCCCAGCATTTT,CASSQWGGAQPQHF
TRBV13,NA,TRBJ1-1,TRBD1,TGTGCCGGCAGCCTAACAGGGGGCACTGAAGCTTTCTTT,CAGSLTGGTEAFF
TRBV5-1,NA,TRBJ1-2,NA,TGCGCCAGCAGCTTGGGCCCTGGTGGGGGCTACACCTTC,CASSLGPGGGYTF
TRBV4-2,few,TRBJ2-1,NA,TGTGCCAGCAGCCAAAAGTGGGCTAGCGTCAATGAGCAGTTCTTC,CASSQKWASVNEQFF
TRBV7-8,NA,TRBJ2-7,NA,TGTGCCAGCAGCTTCGCAGGGTTGATCAACGAGCAGTACTTC,CASSFAGLINEQYF
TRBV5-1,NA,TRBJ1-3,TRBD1,TGCGCCAGCAGGAAGGGGACAGGGAACGGAAACACCATATATTTT,CASRKGTGNGNTIYF
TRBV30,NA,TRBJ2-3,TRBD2,TGTGCCTGGAGTGCGGGACTAGCGGGACGAGATACGCAGTATTTT,CAWSAGLAGRDTQYF
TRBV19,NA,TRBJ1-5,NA,TGTGCCAGTAGTATCAGCGCAGGGGAGAAGGGACAGCCCCAGCATTTT,CASSISAGEKGQPQHF
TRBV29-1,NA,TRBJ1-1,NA,TGCAGCCTGGGTTGGGGCTCTGAAGCTTTCTTT,CSLGWGSEAFF
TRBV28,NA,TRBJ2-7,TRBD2,TGTGCCAGCAGTTCCAGGACTAGTGGCTACGAGCAGTACTTC,CASSSRTSGYEQYF
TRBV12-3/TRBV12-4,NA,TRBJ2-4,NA,TGTGCCAGCAGTCCTCTAGCCAAAAACATTCAGTACTTC,CASSPLAKNIQYF
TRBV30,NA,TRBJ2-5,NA,TGTGCCTGGAGTAGTTTTAGGACCCAGTACTTC,CAWSSFRTQYF
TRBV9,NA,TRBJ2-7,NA,TGTGCCAGCAGCGTTAGCGGAGGGCCCTACGAGCAGTACTTC,CASSVSGGPYEQYF
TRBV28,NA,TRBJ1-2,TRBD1,TGTGCCAGCAGTTTATATGTGGGACAGCCCTATGGCTACACCTTC,CASSLYVGQPYGYTF
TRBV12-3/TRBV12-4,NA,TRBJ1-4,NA,TGTGCCAGCGGCGTAGCTGAAAAACTGTTTTTT,CASGVAEKLFF
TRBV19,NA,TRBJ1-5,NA,TGTGCCAGTAGTGGTGGGGGCGGTCAGCCCCAGCATTTT,CASSGGGGQPQHF
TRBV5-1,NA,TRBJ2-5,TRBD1,TGCGCCAGCAGCGCGACGGGACAGCAAGAGACCCAGTACTTC,CASSATGQQETQYF
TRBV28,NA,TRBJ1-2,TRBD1,TGTGCCAGCAGTTTACCGGGACAGATAAACTATGGCTACACCTTC,CASSLPGQINYGYTF
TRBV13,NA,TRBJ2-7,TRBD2,TGTGCCAGCAGCTTAGATCGCGGGAGGGTGTACGAGCAGTACTTC,CASSLDRGRVYEQYF
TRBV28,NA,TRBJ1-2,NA,TGTGCCAGCAGTTCGGGGAGTCCGGGAACGAGGGGCTACACCTTC,CASSSGSPGTRGYTF
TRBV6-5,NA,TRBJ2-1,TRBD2,TGTGCCAGCATCCCGGGACTAGCGGGCGATGAGCAGTTCTTC,CASIPGLAGDEQFF